A selection of T cell receptor beta chains follows, all from one sample in a study of technical replicates of blood from a few donors. Here immunoSEQ multiplex PCR was the method, and the copy in TCRdb shows in-frame clones only, minus some. The sample yields 75,000 to 80,000 clones, 94% seen once. Material for sequencing was T cells isolated from PBMCs. The source of these receptors is a human donor in good health. The CDR3 runs from the conserved cysteine through the conserved F or W.

TRBJ1-2 TRBV18 CASSPTGSRYGYTF
TRBJ2-7 TRBV4-2 CASSQRTSGSSYEQYF
TRBJ2-3 TRBV19 CASSPSGTDTQYF
TRBJ2-3 TRBV6-1 CASIGSQRARDTQYF
TRBJ2-7 TRBV7-6 CASSPGLAGPYEQYF
TRBJ2-3 TRBV7-9 CATLGLADVTDTQYF
TRBJ2-7 TRBV7-9 CASSPLAGGYYEQYF
TRBJ2-1 TRBV11-3 CASSQREGRNNEQFF
TRBJ2-3 TRBV27 CASSYLSADTQYF
TRBJ2-1 TRBV10-3 CAISTQREGHYNEQFF
TRBJ1-1 TRBV7-9 CASSLTENTEAFF
TRBJ1-2 TRBV27 CASSLIGSDYGYTF
TRBJ1-2 TRBV7-7 CASSLASGTFIYGYTF
TRBJ2-7 TRBV5-1 CASSPRQGADYEQYF
TRBJ1-1 TRBV19 CASGSRAYTEAFF
TRBJ2-1 TRBV6-1 CASRATGGSYNEQFF
TRBJ2-7 TRBV30 CAWRRTGAYEQYF
TRBJ1-1 TRBV18 CASSPWDRGAEAFF
TRBJ2-5 TRBV4-2 CASSQAGTGVLLQETQYF
TRBJ2-7 TRBV27 CASSSPLLEQGSYEQYF
TRBJ2-7 TRBV6-6 CASSWTEAEQYF
TRBJ2-7 TRBV4-1 CASSRGGGDPYEQYF
TRBJ1-2 TRBV7-3 CASSPNGVYGYTF
TRBJ1-2 TRBV5-1 CASSSGYGYTF
TRBJ1-2 TRBV4-3 CASSQGWEQGYGYTF
TRBJ2-2 TRBV5-8 CASSLFTGTNTGELFF
TRBJ2-7 TRBV28 CASRAPGLSYEQYF
TRBJ1-5 TRBV27 CASSLYLGDQPQHF
TRBJ2-3 TRBV10-1 CASSETSGSTDTQYF
TRBJ2-7 TRBV5-1 CASSFSGAEQYF
TRBJ2-3 TRBV5-4 CASTTTWGADTQYF
TRBJ1-5 TRBV30 CAWRHSNQPQHF
TRBJ1-2 TRBV7-6 CASSSVFNYGYTF
TRBJ1-4 TRBV7-2 CASSLRGPGGEKLFF
TRBJ2-1 TRBV7-2 CASSLIYGVAGDVRDEQFF
TRBJ2-7 TRBV14 CASSLLSSYEQYF
TRBJ2-7 TRBV9 CASSLGQGLSEQYF
TRBJ1-1 TRBV19 CASTMGGAMNTEAFF
TRBJ1-2 TRBV6-5 CASSYGGGYTF
TRBJ2-3 TRBV27 CASSPQGDTQYF
TRBJ2-3 TRBV30 CAWSATGDTQYF
TRBJ2-7 TRBV28 CASSFSTYEQYF
TRBJ2-7 TRBV28 CASSLYTSGSSYEQYF
TRBJ2-7 TRBV18 CASSPGRGYEQYF
TRBJ2-6 TRBV21-1 CASSDQMSGTGSGANVLTF
TRBJ2-1 TRBV29-1 CSVPGTSHYNEQFF
TRBJ1-5 TRBV6-1 CASSTQHYSNQPQHF
TRBJ2-7 TRBV7-9 CASSPGSPPVEEQYF
TRBJ2-7 TRBV5-4 CASNYDTGAHEQYF